These 13 T cell receptor beta chains were all obtained from the same sample, sequenced in a study of PD-1 blockade in classical Hodgkin lymphoma. Repertoires were generated with immunoSEQ multiplex PCR, while TCRdb's copy carries only in-frame clones and drops some. The sample shows roughly 30,000 clones, 84% of them seen only once. This sample's time point: cycle 4 day 1 (C4D1), after 6 weeks of nivolumab. Autologous stem cell transplantation was followed by relapse in every patient, and brentuximab vedotin exposure varied. Magnetic negative selection was used to purify CD4+ T cells from PBMCs that had been thawed. The sample was CD4+ T cells from blood, taken before the fourth cycle of nivolumab. These receptors originate from a human donor with classical Hodgkin lymphoma.

This rearrangement joins TRBV7-2 to TRBJ1-2; D gene unclear. The germline CDR1 and CDR2 sequences are SGHTA and FQGNSA. This CDR3 spans 13 amino acids. V dropped 5 bases and J dropped 8 bases, with 15 bases sitting between them. The CDR3: CASSPEFGVGYTF. Written as DNA, the CDR3 is TGTGCCAGCAGCCCAGAGTTCGGGGTAGGCTACACCTTC.

The chain combines TRBV28 with TRBJ1-1; D remains unclear. Trimming removed 3 bases from V and 1 base from J, with 12 bases in between. The CDR3 is made up of 15 amino acids. Germline loops: CDR1 MDHEN, CDR2 SYDVKM. CDR3 bases: TGTGCCAGCAGTTTTCCGGAATCCTGGAACACTGAAGCTTTCTTT. It encodes CASSFPESWNTEAFF.

The chain employs TRBV19 and TRBJ1-3; D call uncertain. V was clipped by 2 bases and J by 0 bases, with 8 bases between them. Per germline, CDR1 LNHDA and CDR2 SQIVND (reference sequence). CDR3 length: 15 residues. CDR3 sequence (DNA): TGTGCCAGTAGTATAAAAGGGAACTCTGGAAACACCATATATTTT. Translated: CASSIKGNSGNTIYF.

The genes are TRBV7-8 and TRBJ1-2; the D is unclear. Deletions cut 2 bases from V and 4 bases from J, with 14 bases between. Germline V CDR1 and CDR2: SGHVS, FQNEAQ. The length of the CDR3 is 15 residues. The CDR3 nucleotides are TGTGCCAGCAGCTTACAAGGAGTACAAGCCTATGGCTACACCTTC. This codes for CASSLQGVQAYGYTF.

The chain recombines TRBV19 with TRBJ1-1, with TRBD1 identical over 7 bases. Germline-derived CDR1 and CDR2 are LNHDA and SQIVND (reference sequence). V lost 4 bases, J lost 4 bases, and 3 bases stayed unmatched. The CDR3 runs 13 residues. CDR3 coding DNA: TGTGCCAGTAGTAGAGGGGGCGGCACTGAAGCTTTCTTT. It specifies CASSRGGGTEAFF.

The chain is built from TRBV5-6 and TRBJ2-5, with unresolved D. Germline V gene sequence: CDR1 SGHDT, CDR2 YYEEEE. Trimming removed 1 base from V and 1 base from J, with 8 bases in between. The CDR3 is 14 amino acids. CDR3 residues: CASSLLDLQETQYF. CDR3 in DNA: TGTGCCAGCAGCTTGCTAGACCTCCAAGAGACCCAGTACTTC.

CDR3 protein: CASSQDPQSYNEQFF. The CDR3 bases are TGTGCCAGCAGCCAAGACCCCCAGAGCTACAATGAGCAGTTCTTC. The chain carries TRBV4-2 and TRBJ2-1; unclear D gene. Trimming cost V 0 bases and J 3 bases, with 9 bases left between them. Germline V gene data show CDR1 as LGHNA and CDR2 as YNFKEQ. The length of the CDR3 is 15 residues.

This clone appeared a single time. The CDR3 DNA follows: TGTGCCAGCAGGCCCCGGGGGGCTGGGGCCAACGTCCTGACTTTC. Amino acid sequence: CASRPRGAGANVLTF. The chain is built from TRBV7-8 and TRBJ2-6; 7 positions match TRBD2. This CDR3 contains 15 residues. V shed 6 bases and J 2 bases; nucleotides not matched to a gene: 4. Germline values: CDR1 SGHVS, CDR2 FQNEAQ.

The V call is TRBV28, the J call TRBJ1-5, with 7 bases fitting TRBD1. Germline V lookup: CDR1 MDHEN, CDR2 SYDVKM. The CDR3 sequence is 15 residues long. With V trimmed by 6 bases and J by 3 bases, 8 bases remained unmatched. CDR3 amino acids: CASSAWDSHNQPQHF. The CDR3 nucleotides are TGTGCCAGCAGCGCTTGGGACAGCCACAATCAGCCCCAGCATTTT.

The chain carries TRBV30 and TRBJ1-3; D gene ambiguous. In germline, CDR1 is GTSNPN, CDR2 SVGIG (reference sequence). The V gene lost 0 bases and the J gene lost 0 bases, with 12 bases spanning the gap. The CDR3 extends over 16 amino acids. CDR3 region: CAWSVGLFYSGNTIYF. The CDR3 coding sequence is TGTGCCTGGAGTGTTGGACTTTTCTACTCTGGAAACACCATATATTTT.

The chain employs TRBV27 and TRBJ2-3; D might be TRBD1 (5 bases). Trimming stripped 1 base from V and 4 bases from J, with 12 bases between. The V gene's germline CDR1 is MNHEY and CDR2 SMNVEV (reference sequence). The CDR3 extends over 15 amino acids. The CDR3 region has the DNA TGTGCCAGCAGTTTATTTGGGGCGGCGGCAGATACGCAGTATTTT. This codes for CASSLFGAAADTQYF.

This chain uses TRBV7-2 with TRBJ1-1; no clear D gene. V lost 3 bases and J lost 0, with 5 bases in between. The CDR3 consists of 13 residues. Per germline, CDR1 SGHTA and CDR2 FQGNSA. The chain's CDR3 is CASSFDLNTEAFF. CDR3 nucleotides: TGTGCCAGCAGCTTTGATCTGAACACTGAAGCTTTCTTT.

V usage is TRBV6-1 and J usage is TRBJ2-7; 8 nucleotides line up with TRBD1. With 6 bases clipped from V and 4 bases from J, the junction kept 8 bases outside the gene matches. CDR3 length: 14 amino acids. Germline assignment: CDR1 MNHNS and CDR2 SASEGT. The CDR3 loop is CASSLLGQGYEQYF. CDR3 DNA sequence: TGTGCCAGCAGCCTCCTTGGACAGGGATACGAGCAGTACTTC.